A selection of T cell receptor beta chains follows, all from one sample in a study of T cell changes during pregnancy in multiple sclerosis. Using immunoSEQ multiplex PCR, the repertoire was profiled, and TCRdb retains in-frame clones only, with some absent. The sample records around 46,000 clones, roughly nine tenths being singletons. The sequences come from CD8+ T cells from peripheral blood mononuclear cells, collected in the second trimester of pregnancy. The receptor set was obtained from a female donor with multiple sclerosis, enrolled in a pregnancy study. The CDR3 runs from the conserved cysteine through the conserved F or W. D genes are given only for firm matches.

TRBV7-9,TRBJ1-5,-,CASSLADQPQHF,TGTGCCAGCAGCTTGGCCGATCAGCCCCAGCATTTT
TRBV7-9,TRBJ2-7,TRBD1,CASSLLLGQATYEQYF,TGTGCCAGCAGCTTATTGCTGGGACAGGCCACCTACGAGCAGTACTTC
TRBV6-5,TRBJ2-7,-,CASRYRGEQYF,TGTGCCAGCAGGTATAGGGGCGAGCAGTACTTC
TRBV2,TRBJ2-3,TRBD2,CASSDQTSGDTDTQYF,TGTGCCAGCAGTGATCAGACTAGCGGGGACACAGATACGCAGTATTTT
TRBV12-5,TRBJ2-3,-,CASGLVPGTTDTQYF,TGTGCTAGTGGTTTGGTACCCGGGACAACAGATACGCAGTATTTT
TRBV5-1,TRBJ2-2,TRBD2,CASPGGGWELFF,TGCGCCAGCCCGGGGGGGGGATGGGAGCTGTTTTTT
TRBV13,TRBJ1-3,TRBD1,CASSSDRGSGNTIYF,TGTGCCAGCAGCTCCGACAGGGGCTCTGGAAACACCATATATTTT
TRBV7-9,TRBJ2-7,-,CASSFLDYEQYF,TGTGCCAGCAGCTTCCTAGACTACGAGCAGTACTTC
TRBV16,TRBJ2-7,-,CASSYTGYYEQYF,TGTGCCAGCAGCTACACGGGGTACTACGAGCAGTACTTC
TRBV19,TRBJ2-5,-,CASSAETSMEETQYF,TGTGCCAGTAGTGCCGAAACTAGCATGGAAGAGACCCAGTACTTC